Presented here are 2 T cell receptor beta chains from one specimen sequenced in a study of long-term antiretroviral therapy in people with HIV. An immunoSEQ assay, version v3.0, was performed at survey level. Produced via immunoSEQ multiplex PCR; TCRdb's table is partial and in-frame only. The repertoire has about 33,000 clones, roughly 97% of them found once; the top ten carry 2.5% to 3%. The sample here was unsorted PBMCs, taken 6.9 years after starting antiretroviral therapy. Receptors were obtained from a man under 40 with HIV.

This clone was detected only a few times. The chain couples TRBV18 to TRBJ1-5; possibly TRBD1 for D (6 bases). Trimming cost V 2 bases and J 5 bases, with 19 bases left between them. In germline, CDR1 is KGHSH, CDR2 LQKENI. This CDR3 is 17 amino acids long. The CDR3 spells CASSPFPPGRGDQPQHF. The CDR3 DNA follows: TGTGCCAGCTCACCATTTCCTCCAGGGAGGGGGGATCAGCCCCAGCATTTT.

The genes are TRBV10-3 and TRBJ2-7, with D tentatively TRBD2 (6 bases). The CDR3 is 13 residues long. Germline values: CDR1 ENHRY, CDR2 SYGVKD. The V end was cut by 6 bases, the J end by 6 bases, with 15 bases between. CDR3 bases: TGTGCCATCAGGGCTAGCGAGAAAGGCGAGCAGTACTTC. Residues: CAIRASEKGEQYF.